This TCR beta chain was profiled in a study of T cell repertoires in aging, cancer and after chemotherapy. TRB rearrangements spanning V, D and J were amplified using mixed TRB-A/B primers. A single record per CDR3 protein comes from TCRdb applying MiXCR to the multiplex PCR reads. The sample contains around 680 distinct CDR3 sequences, approximately 20% of which appear only once. This clonotype is classed as medium-sized (0.01 to 0.1%). TCR beta rearrangements were amplified from peripheral blood genomic DNA. With V trimmed by 7 bases and J by 0 bases, 3 bases remained unmatched. Per the germline V gene, CDR1 is MNHNS and CDR2 is SASEGT. The CDR3 consists of 16 residues.

The receptor comes from a human donor with a solid tumor. Material for sequencing was blood. The chain joins TRBV6-1 to TRBJ2-2; 12 bases map to TRBD2. Here the CDR3 reads CASKPSGRANTGELFF. The CDR3 DNA sequence: TGTGCCAGCAAGCCTAGCGGGAGGGCGAACACCGGGGAGCTGTTTTTT.